These T cell receptor beta chains were read from a single sample in a study of shared clonotypes between healthy human individuals. Some clones are missing from TCRdb's copy, which holds only in-frame ones; the method was immunoSEQ multiplex PCR. The data hold about half a million clones, with roughly 85% observed a single time. The sequencing sample was made of PBMCs. The receptors were sampled from a woman aged 40-49 years in good health. Some clones in this sample may be carry-over from other donors' samples. The CDR3 runs from the conserved cysteine through the conserved F or W. Fields, in order: D gene, V gene, clone size, CDR3 length, J gene, CDR3 protein, CDR3 DNA. The D gene is left open where the match is weak. Some rows have no size entry. The others give once, few or many, or a class for an expanded clone.

TRBD2	TRBV5-6	few	14	TRBJ2-1	CASSLLAGVDEQFF	TGTGCCAGCAGCTTGTTAGCGGGAGTAGATGAGCAGTTCTTC
.	TRBV6-5	.	13	TRBJ1-1	CASSFTGYTEAFF	TGTGCCAGCAGTTTCACAGGGTACACTGAAGCTTTCTTT
.	TRBV7-2	.	15	TRBJ2-7	CASSLGGGSSYEQYF	TGTGCCAGCAGCTTAGGAGGTGGTTCCTCCTACGAGCAGTACTTC
TRBD2	TRBV4-2	.	14	TRBJ2-1	CASRLAGAYNEQFF	TGTGCCAGCAGACTAGCGGGAGCGTACAATGAGCAGTTCTTC
.	TRBV4-2	many	16	TRBJ1-6	CASSQARASNNSPLHF	TGTGCCAGCAGCCAAGCCCGCGCCTCAAATAATTCACCCCTCCACTTT
.	TRBV10-3	.	13	TRBJ2-3	CAISGIYTDTQYF	TGTGCCATCAGTGGTATATACACAGATACGCAGTATTTT
.	TRBV2	many	15	TRBJ2-5	CASSDQGLGLETQYF	TGTGCCAGCAGTGATCAGGGCCTAGGACTAGAGACCCAGTACTTC
.	TRBV7-2	.	15	TRBJ1-2	CASSLVVRPSNGYTF	TGTGCCAGCAGCTTAGTCGTCAGGCCTTCGAATGGCTACACCTTC
TRBD1	TRBV30	.	16	TRBJ1-4	CAWRWTGGNVGEKLFF	TGTGCCTGGAGGTGGACAGGGGGTAATGTCGGTGAAAAACTGTTTTTT
TRBD1	TRBV6-6	.	15	TRBJ1-3	CASSYDRASGNTIYF	TGTGCCAGCAGTTACGACAGGGCCTCTGGAAACACCATATATTTT
.	TRBV5-5	once	17	TRBJ2-1	CASSLVLGQSSYNEQFF	TGTGCCAGCAGCTTGGTCCTAGGGCAGAGCTCCTACAATGAGCAGTTCTTC
.	TRBV5-1	.	14	TRBJ1-1	CASSLVRTVEGAFF	TGCGCCAGCAGCTTGGTTCGGACAGTAGAAGGAGCTTTCTTT
.	TRBV19	.	14	TRBJ1-1	CASISGHLNTEAFF	TGTGCCAGTATTTCGGGACACTTGAACACTGAAGCTTTCTTT
.	TRBV5-6	.	19	TRBJ2-2	CASSLGSINTFANTGELFF	TGTGCCAGCAGCTTGGGCAGCATCAATACCTTCGCGAACACCGGGGAGCTGTTTTTT
TRBD1	TRBV6-5	.	13	TRBJ1-2	CASSPGGGLGYTF	TGTGCCAGCAGCCCAGGGGGGGGGCTTGGCTACACCTTC
TRBD2	TRBV30	.	20	TRBJ2-7	CAWMLPPGLAGGPPNYEQYF	TGTGCCTGGATGCTACCACCCGGACTAGCGGGAGGCCCACCTAACTACGAGCAGTACTTC
.	TRBV28	.	11	TRBJ1-2	CASRADYGYTF	TGTGCCAGCCGGGCAGACTATGGCTACACCTTC
TRBD2	TRBV28	.	14	TRBJ2-1	CASSPPGGYNEQFF	TGTGCCAGCAGTCCCCCGGGAGGCTACAATGAGCAGTTCTTC
TRBD1	TRBV5-1	.	14	TRBJ2-2	CATGTGGGPGELFF	TGCGCCACCGGGACAGGGGGCGGTCCTGGGGAGCTGTTTTTT
.	TRBV28	.	13	TRBJ1-2	CATQPPAAFGYTF	TGTGCCACCCAACCCCCCGCGGCGTTTGGCTACACCTTC
.	TRBV6-6	.	13	TRBJ2-7	CASSYGRDDEQYF	TGTGCCAGCAGTTACGGCCGGGACGACGAGCAGTACTTC
TRBD1	TRBV6-5	.	13	TRBJ2-7	CASEGAPSYEQYF	TGTGCCAGCGAGGGGGCGCCCTCCTACGAGCAGTACTTC
TRBD2	TRBV7-3	once	14	TRBJ2-2	CASSTGLASGELFF	TGTGCCAGCAGCACGGGACTAGCGTCCGGGGAGCTGTTTTTT
TRBD1	TRBV5-4	.	15	TRBJ1-4	CASSGPKQGDEKLFF	TGTGCCAGCAGCGGCCCTAAGCAGGGGGATGAAAAACTGTTTTTT
.	TRBV28	.	15	TRBJ1-1	CASSLLAGAGTEAFF	TGTGCCAGCAGTTTATTGGCTGGGGCGGGCACTGAAGCTTTCTTT
.	TRBV5-6	.	14	TRBJ2-3	CASSLDRFMDTQYF	TGTGCCAGCAGCTTGGACAGGTTCATGGATACGCAGTATTTT
.	TRBV5-1	.	15	TRBJ2-1	CASSLEGDLYNEQFF	TGCGCCAGCAGCTTGGAGGGCGACCTCTACAATGAGCAGTTCTTC
TRBD1	TRBV5-4	.	13	TRBJ2-5	CASSKDRGETQYF	TGTGCCAGCAGCAAAGACAGGGGAGAGACCCAGTACTTC
.	TRBV30	.	15	TRBJ1-2	CAWSVEGGPGYGYTF	TGTGCCTGGAGTGTAGAGGGGGGCCCGGGGTATGGCTACACCTTC
TRBD2	TRBV5-1	.	15	TRBJ2-1	CASSGGLANNNEQFF	TGCGCCAGCAGCGGGGGACTAGCGAATAACAATGAGCAGTTCTTC
TRBD2	TRBV29-1	.	16	TRBJ2-3	CSVVGVRGGPTDTQYF	TGCAGCGTTGTGGGGGTTCGGGGAGGGCCGACAGATACGCAGTATTTT
.	TRBV6-1	once	17	TRBJ2-1	CASSEALIWETYNEQFF	TGTGCCAGCAGTGAAGCGCTCATTTGGGAAACCTACAATGAGCAGTTCTTC
.	TRBV6-5	.	13	TRBJ2-3	CASRTRRTDTQYF	TGTGCCAGCAGAACTAGACGCACAGATACGCAGTATTTT
.	TRBV28	.	14	TRBJ1-2	CASTKQGADYGYTF	TGTGCCAGCACAAAACAGGGTGCCGACTATGGCTACACCTTC
.	TRBV7-9	once	11	TRBJ2-5	CASSPRETQYF	TGTGCCAGCAGCCCTCGTGAGACCCAGTACTTC
.	TRBV21-1	.	17	TRBJ2-7	CASSKRVGAGYPYEQYF	TGTGCCAGCAGCAAGAGGGTAGGGGCGGGATATCCCTACGAGCAGTACTTC
TRBD2	TRBV28	.	15	TRBJ2-7	CASSGTGGSSYEQYF	TGTGCCAGCAGTGGGACGGGCGGGAGCTCCTACGAGCAGTACTTC
TRBD1	TRBV7-3	.	17	TRBJ1-4	CASSLWQGAGANEKLFF	TGTGCCAGCAGCTTATGGCAGGGGGCTGGGGCTAATGAAAAACTGTTTTTT
TRBD2	TRBV7-2	.	17	TRBJ2-2	CASSLVASGSYTGELFF	TGTGCCAGCAGCTTAGTGGCTAGCGGGAGTTACACCGGGGAGCTGTTTTTT
.	TRBV18	.	19	TRBJ2-2	CASSPAGAGEPANTGELFF	TGTGCCAGCTCACCGGCGGGGGCGGGAGAACCCGCGAACACCGGGGAGCTGTTTTTT
.	TRBV12-5	.	24	TRBJ2-7	CASGLVPIVSRLCSRIVGLAEQYF	TGTGCTAGTGGTTTGGTACCTATCGTCAGTAGGCTCTGCTCCAGGATAGTGGGTCTGGCCGAGCAGTACTTC
.	TRBV6-4	few	14	TRBJ2-3	CASSEGRDTDTQYF	TGTGCCAGCAGTGAGGGCAGGGACACAGATACGCAGTATTTT
.	TRBV30	few	13	TRBJ1-1	CAWNGARDTEAFF	TGTGCCTGGAATGGTGCTCGGGACACTGAAGCTTTCTTT
.	TRBV29-1	.	12	TRBJ2-1	CSAVDWVNEQFF	TGCAGCGCCGTGGACTGGGTGAATGAGCAGTTCTTC
.	TRBV19	.	15	TRBJ1-4	CASSIGPATNEKLFF	TGTGCCAGTAGTATCGGCCCTGCAACTAATGAAAAACTGTTTTTT
.	TRBV7-3	.	14	TRBJ1-2	CASSPGRTEGGYTF	TGTGCCAGCAGCCCCGGGAGGACAGAAGGTGGCTACACCTTC
TRBD2	TRBV10-2	.	18	TRBJ2-3	CASRGLAGVSYLADTQYF	TGCGCCAGCCGCGGACTAGCGGGAGTTTCATATTTGGCAGATACGCAGTATTTT
.	TRBV5-4	.	14	TRBJ2-7	CASSPYSSSYEQYF	TGTGCCAGCAGCCCTTATTCGAGCTCCTACGAGCAGTACTTC
TRBD1	TRBV6-4	.	17	TRBJ1-3	CASSGGGTASSGNTIYF	TGTGCCAGCAGTGGGGGTGGGACAGCTAGCTCTGGAAACACCATATATTTT
.	TRBV11-3	.	13	TRBJ2-2	CASSLGRAGELFF	TGTGCCAGCAGCTTAGGGAGGGCCGGGGAGCTGTTTTTT
TRBD1	TRBV29-1	.	17	TRBJ1-3	CSYSDDGQGSSGNTIYF	TGCAGCTACTCGGACGACGGACAGGGGAGCTCTGGAAACACCATATATTTT